The clone carrying this T cell receptor (beta chain) was detected a few times. The antigen remains unidentified. Per the original methods: A per-sample median of roughly 97,000 TCRs was observed, with a range of roughly 20,000 to 690,600. TCRdb re-derived calls from the RACE reads in MiXCR, one entry per CDR3 protein. It is TCRdb's table, rather than the study itself, that gives the V and J calls and clone size. Among 40,000 or so distinct CDR3 sequences listed, over 9.5% were seen once. Regarding time point: patch test 3, about 24 weeks after DPC sensitization. The sample's treatment: therapeutic diphenylcyclopropenone sensitization with weekly scalp DPC. Total RNA came from unfractionated whole blood. The sample is drawn from a study of human T cells and chemical hapten exposure. Study information: Weekly administration of diphenylcyclopropenone to the scalp of patients continued throughout the approximately 25-week study.

Study conclusions and caveats: Significantly more large CDR3 similarity clusters arose among expanded TCRs than among controls.

The specimen comprised whole blood, sampled in connection with sensitization to the hapten diphenylcyclopropenone (DPC). The sequence came from a woman aged 40 to 50 with alopecia areata. Some clones in this sample may be carry-over from other donors' samples.

The CDR3 sequence: CASSSNRQGGNSPLHF. The CDR3 nucleotides are TGTGCCAGCAGCTCCAACCGACAGGGGGGGAATTCACCCCTCCACTTT. The chain has TRBV7-9 and TRBJ1-6; TRBD1 matches at 9 bases. V trimming: 4 bases; J trimming: 7 bases; junction bases outside the gene matches: 8. This CDR3 is 16 amino acids long. The germline gives CDR1 SEHNR, CDR2 FQNEAQ (reference sequence).